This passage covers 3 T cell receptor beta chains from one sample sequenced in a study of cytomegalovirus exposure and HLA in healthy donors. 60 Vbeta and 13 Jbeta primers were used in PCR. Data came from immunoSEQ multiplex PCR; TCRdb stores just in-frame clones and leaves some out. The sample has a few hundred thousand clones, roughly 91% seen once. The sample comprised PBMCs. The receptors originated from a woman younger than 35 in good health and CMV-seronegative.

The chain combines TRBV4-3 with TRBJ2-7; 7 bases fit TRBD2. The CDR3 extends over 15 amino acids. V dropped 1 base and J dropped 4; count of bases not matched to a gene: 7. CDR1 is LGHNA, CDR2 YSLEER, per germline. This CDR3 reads CASSQGGGSGYEQYF. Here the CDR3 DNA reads TGCGCCAGCAGCCAAGGCGGGGGTAGCGGGTACGAGCAGTACTTC.

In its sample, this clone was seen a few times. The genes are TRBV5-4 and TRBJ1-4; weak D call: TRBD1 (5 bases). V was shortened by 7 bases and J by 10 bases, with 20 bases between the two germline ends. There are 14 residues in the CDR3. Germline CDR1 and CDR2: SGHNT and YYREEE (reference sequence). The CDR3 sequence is CASGNGGESGKLFF. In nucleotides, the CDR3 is TGTGCCAGCGGGAATGGGGGGGAAAGCGGAAAACTGTTTTTT.

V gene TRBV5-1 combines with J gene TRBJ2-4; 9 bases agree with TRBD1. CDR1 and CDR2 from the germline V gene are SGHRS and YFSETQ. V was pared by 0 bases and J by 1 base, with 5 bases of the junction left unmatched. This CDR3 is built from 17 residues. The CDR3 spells CASSLDLGTGAKNIQYF. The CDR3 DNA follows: TGCGCCAGCAGCTTGGATCTGGGGACAGGGGCCAAAAACATTCAGTACTTC.